Following are 2 T cell receptor beta chains from one sample sequenced in a study of blood T cell repertoires in COVID-19. Produced via immunoSEQ multiplex PCR; TCRdb's table is partial and in-frame only. This table holds 40,000 to 50,000 clones, roughly 90% found once. Sequencing used peripheral blood. The origin of the receptors is a human donor in a cohort sampled during active COVID-19.

This chain uses TRBV19 with TRBJ1-2; D is ambiguous. CDR3 length: 16 residues. Germline V CDR1 and CDR2: LNHDA, SQIVND (reference sequence). V lost 5 bases to trimming and J lost 4 bases, with 20 bases between them. The CDR3 spells CASSEGSWDRSYGYTF. The CDR3 nucleotides are TGTGCCAGTAGTGAGGGATCCTGGGATCGGAGCTATGGCTACACCTTC.

This clone has a single count. The V gene is TRBV5-3, the J gene TRBJ1-2, with 9 bases that match TRBD1. TRBV5-3 is filed as an ORF, its function uncertain. This CDR3 has 16 amino acids. V lost 5 bases to trimming and J lost 2 bases; unmatched junction nucleotides: 10. CDR3 bases: TGTGCCAGAAGACCGCTGAACAGGGGGCGGAACTATGGCTACACCTTC. Translating gives CARRPLNRGRNYGYTF.